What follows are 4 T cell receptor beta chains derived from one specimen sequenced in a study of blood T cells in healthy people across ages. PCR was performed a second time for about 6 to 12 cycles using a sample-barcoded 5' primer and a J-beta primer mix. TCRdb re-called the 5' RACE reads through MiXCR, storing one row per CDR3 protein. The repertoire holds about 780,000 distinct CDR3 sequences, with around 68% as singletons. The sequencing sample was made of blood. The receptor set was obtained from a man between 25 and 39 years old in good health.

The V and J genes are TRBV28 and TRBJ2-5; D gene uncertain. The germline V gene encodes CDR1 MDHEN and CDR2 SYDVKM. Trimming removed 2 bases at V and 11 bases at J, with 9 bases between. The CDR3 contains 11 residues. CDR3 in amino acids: CASSLIRQQYF. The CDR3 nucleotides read TGTGCCAGCAGTTTAATCCGGCAGCAGTACTTC.

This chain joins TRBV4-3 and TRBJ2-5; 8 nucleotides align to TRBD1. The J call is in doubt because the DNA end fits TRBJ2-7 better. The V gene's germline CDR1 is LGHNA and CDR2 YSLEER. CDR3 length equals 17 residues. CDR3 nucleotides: TGCGCCAGCAGCCCCTCCCTGGGGGCAGGGGGCGTTTACGAGCAGTACTTC. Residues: CASSPSLGAGGVYEQYF.

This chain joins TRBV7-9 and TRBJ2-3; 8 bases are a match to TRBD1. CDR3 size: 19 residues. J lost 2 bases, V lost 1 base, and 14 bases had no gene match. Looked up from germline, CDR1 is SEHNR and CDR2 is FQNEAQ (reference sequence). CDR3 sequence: CASSLGTTSGQGATDTQYF. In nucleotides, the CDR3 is TGTGCCAGCAGCTTAGGAACTACATCAGGACAGGGTGCCACAGATACGCAGTATTTT.

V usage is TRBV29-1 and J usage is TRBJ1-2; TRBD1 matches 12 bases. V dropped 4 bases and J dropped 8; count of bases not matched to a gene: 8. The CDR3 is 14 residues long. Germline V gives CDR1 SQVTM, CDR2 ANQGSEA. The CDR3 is CSVARDRGLSGYTF. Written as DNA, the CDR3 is TGCAGCGTTGCCCGGGACAGGGGGCTGAGCGGCTACACCTTC. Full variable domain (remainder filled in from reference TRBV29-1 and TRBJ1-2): SAVISQKPSRDICQRGTSLTIQCQVDSQVTMMFWYRQQPGQSLTLIATANQGSEATYESGFVIDKFPISRPNLTFSTLTVSNMSPEDSSIYLCSVARDRGLSGYTFGSGTRLTVV.